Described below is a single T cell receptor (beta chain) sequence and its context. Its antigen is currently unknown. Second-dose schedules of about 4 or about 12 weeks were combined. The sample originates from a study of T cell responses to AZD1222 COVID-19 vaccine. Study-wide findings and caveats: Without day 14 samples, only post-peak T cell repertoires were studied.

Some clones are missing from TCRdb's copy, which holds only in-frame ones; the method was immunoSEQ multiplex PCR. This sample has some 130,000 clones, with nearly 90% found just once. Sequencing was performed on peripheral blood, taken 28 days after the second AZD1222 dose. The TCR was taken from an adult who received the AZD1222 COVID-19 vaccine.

The CDR3 DNA reads as TGTGCCAGCAGCTCGACGGTCACGGGAAACACCATATATTTT. The encoded protein is CASSSTVTGNTIYF. This chain joins TRBV7-2 and TRBJ1-3; D gene unclear. The germline V gene has CDR1 SGHTA and CDR2 FQGNSA. V was shortened by 4 bases and J by 4 bases, with 11 bases between the two germline ends. The CDR3 totals 14 residues.